This T cell receptor beta chain was identified in a study of blood T cell repertoires in COVID-19. At the level of the study: The study drew acute and convalescent COVID-19 samples from the United States, Italy and Spain. PBMCs, B-cell-depleted T cells, or T cells were the source of the cDNA or gDNA that made up the material.

This table comes from immunoSEQ multiplex PCR, and its TCRdb copy is limited to in-frame clones, with some not included. The sample has about 110,000 clones; approximately 88% are singletons. The germline gives CDR1 MRHNA, CDR2 SNTAGT. The CDR3 is 16 residues long. V was cut by 0 bases and J by 9 bases, with 18 bases left in between. The sequence was collected from a man between 50 and 59 years old with active or convalescent COVID-19. J is TRBJ1-5 and V is TRBV6-4; weak D call: TRBD1 (6 bases). Sequencing used peripheral blood. The CDR3 region is CASSDSRDTRGGPQHF. CDR3 sequence (DNA): TGTGCCAGCAGTGACTCCCGGGACACTAGAGGGGGGCCCCAGCATTTT.